The 11 T cell receptor beta chains below all came from one sample that was sequenced in a study of cytomegalovirus exposure and HLA in healthy donors. Primers for the PCR totalled 60 Vbeta and 13 Jbeta. Produced via immunoSEQ multiplex PCR; TCRdb's table is partial and in-frame only. The sample includes 150,000 to 200,000 clones, just under 80% of them seen just once. Sequencing input: PBMCs. The receptors originated from a woman aged 25 to 45 in good health and CMV-seropositive.

This chain connects TRBV6-5 to TRBJ1-2, with 7 bases fitting TRBD1. Losses at the gene ends were 7 bases for V and 8 bases for J; bases not matched to a gene: 10. CDR3 length: 13 residues. Germline CDR1 MNHEY, CDR2 SVGAGI. The CDR3 is CASKSQGFKGYTF. CDR3 bases: TGTGCCAGCAAATCACAGGGGTTTAAGGGCTACACCTTC.

The rearrangement joins TRBV5-6 to TRBJ1-4; no clear D gene. From germline, CDR1 is SGHDT and CDR2 YYEEEE. This CDR3 spans 10 amino acids. V shed 10 bases and J shed 7 bases, with 8 bases lying between them. The CDR3 region is CALGTEKLFF. In DNA form, the CDR3 reads TGTGCCCTAGGAACTGAAAAACTGTTTTTT.

The chain couples TRBV5-1 to TRBJ2-6; 8 bases map to TRBD1. After removal of 0 bases from V and 0 bases from J, the junction contained 11 bases not matched to a gene. Germline CDR1 reads SGHRS; CDR2 reads YFSETQ. The CDR3 is 20 residues long. CDR3 amino acids: CASSLAGQGFLRSGANVLTF. The CDR3, as DNA: TGCGCCAGCAGCTTGGCTGGACAGGGCTTTTTACGCTCTGGGGCCAACGTCCTGACTTTC.

This clone was picked up one time. The V gene is TRBV29-1, the J gene TRBJ2-1, with D perhaps matching TRBD1 (6 bases). The germline gives CDR1 SQVTM, CDR2 ANQGSEA. The CDR3 runs to 13 residues. V lost 8 bases, J lost 3 bases, and 14 bases lay in between. This chain's CDR3 is CSIQGYLYNEQFF. Written as DNA, the CDR3 is TGCAGCATACAGGGTTATCTCTACAATGAGCAGTTCTTC.

V is TRBV7-2 and J is TRBJ2-6; tentatively, D is TRBD2 (5 bases). The CDR3 contains 16 residues. V was pared by 6 bases and J by 0 bases, with 12 bases between. Germline-derived CDR1 and CDR2 are SGHTA and FQGNSA. The CDR3: CASSGTRSSGANVLTF. CDR3 DNA sequence: TGTGCCAGCAGTGGTACTAGAAGCTCTGGGGCCAACGTCCTGACTTTC.

As concerns this clone: One end of the junction does not line up with germline, which may come from a read error. The rearrangement links TRBV7-9 to TRBJ1-1; D is possibly TRBD1 (5 bases). There are 14 residues in the CDR3. Germline V lookup: CDR1 SEHNR, CDR2 FQNEAQ (reference sequence). The chain's CDR3 is CSSSLAGRANEAFF. The DNA of the CDR3 is TGTTCCAGCAGCTTAGCGGGCAGGGCGAATGAAGCTTTCTTT.

The chain is built from TRBV18 and TRBJ2-1, with 7 positions matching TRBD2. V shed 5 bases and J 1 base; nucleotides not matched to a gene: 11. Looked up from germline, CDR1 is KGHSH and CDR2 is LQKENI. The CDR3 has 17 residues. CDR3 sequence: CASSRGLASGSYNEQFF. The CDR3 DNA sequence: TGTGCCAGCTCAAGGGGTCTAGCTAGCGGTTCCTACAATGAGCAGTTCTTC.

The chain uses TRBV27 and TRBJ2-3; D is perhaps TRBD2 (6 bases). V lost 8 bases to trimming and J lost 14 bases, with 23 bases between them. The CDR3 is 13 amino acids. Germline V gene data show CDR1 as MNHEY and CDR2 as SMNVEV (reference sequence). CDR3 region: CASGYFRDCLLYF. The CDR3 nucleotides are TGTGCCAGCGGATATTTCCGGGACTGCCTGTTGTATTTT.

The CDR3 loop reads CASSPTGNTGELFF. CDR3 DNA sequence: TGTGCCAGCAGCCCTACAGGGAACACCGGGGAGCTGTTTTTT. The V and J genes are TRBV11-3 and TRBJ2-2; possible D gene TRBD1, 5 bases. Trimming pared 5 bases from V and 1 base from J, leaving 8 bases between. CDR1 is SGHNT and CDR2 is YENEEA in the germline V gene. This CDR3 comprises 14 residues.

On this clone: The junction departs from germline at one end; a sequencing error may be responsible. This chain joins TRBV7-7 and TRBJ2-7; the D is unclear. CDR1 and CDR2 (germline): SSHAT, FNYEAQ (reference sequence). The CDR3 is made up of 13 amino acids. DNA for the CDR3: TGTGCTAGCAGCTTAAGAAGGAGATACGAGCAGTACTTC. Translation gives CASSLRRRYEQYF.

V is TRBV9 and J is TRBJ2-1; D not resolved. This CDR3 comprises 15 residues. Per the germline V gene, CDR1 is SGDLS and CDR2 is YYNGEE. The V end was cut by 3 bases, the J end by 2 bases, with 12 bases between. DNA for the CDR3: TGTGCCAGCAGCGCCCTCGGGTCCCCCTACAATGAGCAGTTCTTC. This codes for CASSALGSPYNEQFF.